The sequence of this T cell receptor (beta chain) was determined in a study of Siglec-9 on CD8 T cells in melanoma. The repertoire was sequenced with immunoSEQ multiplex PCR; TCRdb's copy has only in-frame clones and lacks some. In the table there are some 39,000 clones, 65% to 85% of which are singletons. Trimming removed 0 bases from V and 7 bases from J; junction bases left unmatched: 17. Germline assignment: CDR1 SGHRS and CDR2 YFSETQ. This CDR3 has 19 amino acids. As regards this clone: Its antigen is not identified.

General observations from the study: Siglec-9 reportedly marks and regulates an effector memory CD8+ T-cell subset apparently accumulating in melanoma tumors.

This TCR came from a human donor in good health. The gene calls are TRBV5-1 and TRBJ2-2; 8 bases align to TRBD2. The sequenced sample consisted of Siglec-9- CD8+ T cells sorted from blood. The CDR3 DNA reads as TGCGCCAGCAGCTTGGGACTAGCGTCGACACAGATTAGTCGCGGGGAGCTGTTTTTT. Its translation: CASSLGLASTQISRGELFF.